Below, 24 T cell receptor beta chains from the same sample are listed, as sequenced in a study of Ad26.COV2.S vaccination and SARS-CoV-2 variants (dated by TCRdb to the early 2020s). The library was made by the immunoSEQ multiplex PCR assay. TCRdb mirrors the immuneACCESS table, restricted to in-frame sequences. Some clones are absent from its copies; in checked studies, under half trace to an unresolved V gene, and the reason for the others is unknown. The sample table shows 350,000 to 500,000 clones, and 89% are seen once. Clones ranked in the top ten supply just over 2.5% of the sample. Per the publication, the treatment or condition label means: about 20 received Ad26.COV2.S at low or high dose, single or two shots; roughly five received placebo; per-sample allocation not given. Repertoires of vaccine and placebo recipients were sequenced from samples taken on day 63 after the first injection.

The sequencing used peripheral blood, collected in a trial of Ad26.COV2.S vaccine versus placebo. All receptors derive from a person between 18 and 65 years old who received the Ad26.COV2.S COVID-19 vaccine or a placebo.

The rearrangement uses TRBV5-1 and TRBJ2-1; perhaps D is TRBD1 or TRBD2 (5 bases each). V was shortened by 4 bases and J by 1 base, with 15 bases between the two germline ends. Germline CDR1 is SGHRS and CDR2 is YFSETQ. CDR3 length: 16 residues. CDR3 loop: CASSPDTGRSYNEQFF. The CDR3 DNA follows: TGCGCCAGCAGCCCGGATACGGGACGGTCCTACAATGAGCAGTTCTTC. Looking up the rest from reference TRBV5-1 and TRBJ2-1 gives the full variable domain: KAGVTQTPRYLIKTRGQQVTLSCSPISGHRSVSWYQQTPGQGLQFLFEYFSETQRNKGNFPGRFSGRQFSNSRSEMNVSTLELGDSALYLCASSPDTGRSYNEQFFGPGTRLTVL.

The J gene is TRBJ1-1, the V gene TRBV6-5, with a possible D match to TRBD1 (5 bases). The CDR3 covers 16 residues. The germline V and J ends were trimmed by 1 base and 4 bases, with 16 bases remaining between them. Germline V gene sequence: CDR1 MNHEY, CDR2 SVGAGI. CDR3 loop: CASSYWGGAWGTEAFF. The CDR3 DNA is TGTGCCAGCAGTTACTGGGGAGGGGCGTGGGGCACTGAAGCTTTCTTT.

The chain carries TRBV24-1 and TRBJ2-3, with 8 bases identical to TRBD2. V shed 3 bases and J 0 bases; nucleotides not matched to a gene: 10. The length of the CDR3 is 18 residues. Germline assignment: CDR1 KGHDR and CDR2 SFDVKD. The CDR3 DNA reads TGTGCCACCAGTGATCCTGGACTAGCAAGTACTAGCACAGATACGCAGTATTTT. This sequence encodes CATSDPGLASTSTDTQYF.

The rearrangement uses TRBV20-1 and TRBJ1-1; a possible D gene is TRBD1 (5 bases). Germline V lookup: CDR1 DFQATT, CDR2 SNEGSKA (reference sequence). V lost 3 bases, J lost 7 bases, and 9 bases lay in between. The CDR3 is 11 amino acids. CDR3 sequence: CSASTGVEAFF. The CDR3 region has the DNA TGCAGTGCTAGTACGGGGGTTGAAGCTTTCTTT.

V and J are TRBV7-9 and TRBJ1-2; maybe TRBD1 (6 bases). The germline V gene encodes CDR1 SEHNR and CDR2 FQNEAQ (reference sequence). The CDR3 covers 16 residues. The V gene lost 3 bases and the J gene lost 4 bases, with 18 bases spanning the gap. CDR3 DNA: TGTGCCAGCAGCTTCTTCGGTTCGGCACAGGGCTATGGCTACACCTTC. It yields the protein CASSFFGSAQGYGYTF.

The chain has TRBV4-3 and TRBJ1-1, with D possibly TRBD1 on 6 matching bases. The CDR3 runs 14 residues. Deletions cut 4 bases from V and 3 bases from J, with 12 bases between. CDR1 is LGHNA, CDR2 YSLEER, per germline. The CDR3 bases are TGCGCCAGCAGCCGGACAGTGTTTTACACTGAAGCTTTCTTT. It is translated as CASSRTVFYTEAFF.

The V gene is TRBV29-1, the J gene TRBJ2-5, with D possibly called TRBD1 or TRBD2 (6 bases each). The germline V gene encodes CDR1 SQVTM and CDR2 ANQGSEA. Between the trimmed V and J ends, which lost 5 bases and 10 bases, there was a span of 14 bases. The CDR3 contains 11 residues. The CDR3 DNA reads TGCAGCGTTCGGGGGACCAGGGGCCAGTACTTC. It translates to CSVRGTRGQYF.

J is TRBJ1-6 and V is TRBV7-9; D is unresolved. This CDR3 has 13 residues. The germline V gene encodes CDR1 SEHNR and CDR2 FQNEAQ (reference sequence). Deletions cut 3 bases from V and 5 bases from J, with 5 bases between. In DNA, the CDR3 is TGTGCCAGCAGCTTGTCTCATAATTCACCCCTCCACTTT. Its protein product is CASSLSHNSPLHF.

The chain is built from TRBV3-1 (or the pseudogene TRBV3-2) and TRBJ2-3, with TRBD2 matching over 10 bases. The CDR3 contains 16 residues. Germline V gives CDR1 LGHDT, CDR2 YNNKEL (reference sequence). Unmatched junction bases numbered 3, after V lost 2 bases and J lost 1 base. The CDR3 here is CASSQTLAGGTDTQYF. CDR3 DNA: TGTGCCAGCAGCCAAACTCTAGCGGGGGGCACAGATACGCAGTATTTT.

The genes are TRBV5-5 and TRBJ2-7, with a weak D call TRBD2 (6 bases). The germline V gene encodes CDR1 SGHKS and CDR2 YYEKEE (reference sequence). The CDR3 spans 15 residues. The V end lost 5 bases, the J end lost 2 bases, and 17 bases lay between the germline ends. The CDR3 here is CASRLGRTVTYEQYF. CDR3 nucleotides: TGTGCCAGCAGGCTTGGGAGGACGGTGACCTACGAGCAGTACTTC.

This chain uses TRBV6-6 with TRBJ1-1; D is unresolved. This CDR3 contains 13 residues. V lost 7 bases and J lost 0, with 9 bases in between. In germline, CDR1 is MNHNY, CDR2 SVGAGI (reference sequence). The CDR3 nucleotides read TGTGCCAGCACCTCAGAACTGAACACTGAAGCTTTCTTT. Protein product: CASTSELNTEAFF.

In regard to this clone: The sample holds other DNA sequences that translate to the same CDR3. The gene calls are TRBV11-2 and TRBJ2-1; D remains unclear. The germline CDR1 and CDR2 sequences are SGHAT and FQNNGV. The V end was cut by 1 base, the J end by 0 bases, with 7 bases between. This CDR3 region has 15 residues. CDR3 amino acids: CASSLVVRSYNEQFF. The DNA for the CDR3 is TGTGCCAGCAGCTTAGTAGTCCGCTCCTACAATGAGCAGTTCTTC.

The V call is TRBV25-1, the J call TRBJ2-1; D may be TRBD1 or TRBD2 (8 bases each). Germline values: CDR1 MGHDK, CDR2 SYGVNS. Trimming left V 6 bases short and J 4 bases short, with 25 bases between. The CDR3 spans 18 residues. CDR3 coding DNA: TGTGCCAGCAGCCCCCACCGACAGGGGACTAGACCATACAATGAGCAGTTCTTC. Protein: CASSPHRQGTRPYNEQFF.

Worth noting for this clone: The sample has other DNA sequences that encode this CDR3 too. This chain uses TRBV25-1 with TRBJ1-2; 7 nucleotides agree with TRBD1. The germline V gene encodes CDR1 MGHDK and CDR2 SYGVNS. With 1 base clipped from V and 0 bases from J, the junction kept 2 bases outside the gene matches. The CDR3 runs to 15 residues. CDR3 amino acids: CASSEFGTANYGYTF. The CDR3 nucleotides are TGTGCCAGCAGTGAATTTGGGACAGCTAACTATGGCTACACCTTC.

The genes are TRBV25-1 and TRBJ2-2; D remains unclear. The V end was cut by 5 bases, the J end by 0 bases, with 13 bases between. The CDR3 sequence is 16 residues long. Germline assignment: CDR1 MGHDK and CDR2 SYGVNS. CDR3: CASSRSEPPNTGELFF. CDR3 coding DNA: TGTGCCAGCAGTAGATCGGAGCCACCGAACACCGGGGAGCTGTTTTTT.

The V call is TRBV19, the J call TRBJ1-3; D not certain. Germline V gene data show CDR1 as LNHDA and CDR2 as SQIVND (reference sequence). Trimming pared 2 bases from V and 4 bases from J, leaving 9 bases between. CDR3 length: 14 amino acids. CDR3 protein: CASSIPGSGNTIYF. The CDR3 DNA reads as TGTGCCAGTAGTATACCCGGGAGCGGAAACACCATATATTTT.

The chain links TRBV7-8 to TRBJ1-1; D is uncertain. Trimming took 3 bases from V and 0 from J, leaving 14 bases between them. The CDR3 is 16 amino acids. Germline-derived CDR1 and CDR2 are SGHVS and FQNEAQ. The chain's CDR3 is CASSFSWGFMNTEAFF. DNA for the CDR3: TGTGCCAGCAGCTTTAGTTGGGGATTCATGAACACTGAAGCTTTCTTT.

The rearrangement links TRBV5-6 to TRBJ1-2, with TRBD1 identical over 8 bases. This CDR3 region has 14 residues. V shed 4 bases and J 5 bases; nucleotides not matched to a gene: 7. Germline-derived CDR1 and CDR2 are SGHDT and YYEEEE. CDR3 DNA sequence: TGTGCCAGCAGCGCCACCTGGACAGGGTATGGCTACACCTTC. Protein sequence: CASSATWTGYGYTF.

The rearrangement uses TRBV7-3 and TRBJ2-5; D uncertain. Deletions cut 0 bases from V and 3 bases from J, with 5 bases between. Germline V gives CDR1 SGHTA, CDR2 FQGTGA. The CDR3 is 13 amino acids. CDR3 in amino acids: CASSLTAKETQYF. DNA of the CDR3: TGTGCCAGCAGCTTAACGGCCAAAGAGACCCAGTACTTC.

V is TRBV5-6 and J is TRBJ1-5, with D possibly TRBD1 on 5 matching bases. Germline CDR1 and CDR2: SGHDT and YYEEEE. The V end lost 2 bases, the J end lost 11 bases, and 20 bases lay between the germline ends. The CDR3 contains 15 residues. The CDR3 sequence: CASSFRDSGRWAQHF. As DNA, the CDR3 is TGTGCCAGCAGCTTTAGGGACTCCGGGAGGTGGGCCCAGCATTTT.

The chain links TRBV9 to TRBJ1-2; TRBD1 matches 7 bases. This CDR3 comprises 13 residues. CDR1 SGDLS and CDR2 YYNGEE come from the germline V gene. V shed 0 bases and J 7 bases; nucleotides not matched to a gene: 3. In nucleotides, the CDR3 is TGTGCCAGCAGCGTAGGAGGGGGCGGTGGCTACACCTTC. Its translation is CASSVGGGGGYTF. Complete variable domain (other parts from reference TRBV9 and TRBJ1-2): DSGVTQTPKHLITATGQRVTLRCSPRSGDLSVYWYQQSLDQGLQFLIQYYNGEERAKGNILERFSAQQFPDLHSELNLSSLELGDSALYFCASSVGGGGGYTFGSGTRLTVV.

The chain links TRBV4-2 to TRBJ1-4; tentative D call: TRBD1 (6 bases). CDR3 size: 16 residues. The germline V gene has CDR1 LGHNA and CDR2 YNFKEQ. V was pared by 1 base and J by 3 bases, with 12 bases between. This CDR3 reads CASSQVYRDSNEKLFF. Here the CDR3 DNA reads TGTGCCAGCAGCCAAGTGTACAGGGACTCTAATGAAAAACTGTTTTTT.

The V and J genes are TRBV7-3 and TRBJ2-1; TRBD2 matches 10 bases. Trimming took 1 base from V and 6 from J; bases not matched to a gene: 6. Germline V gene data show CDR1 as SGHTA and CDR2 as FQGTGA. The CDR3 is 16 residues long. CDR3 residues: CASSLKASGGLNEQFF. CDR3 coding DNA: TGTGCCAGCAGCTTAAAGGCTAGCGGGGGCCTCAATGAGCAGTTCTTC.

This sequence joins TRBV5-1 and TRBJ1-2; D is uncertain. There are 14 residues in the CDR3. Germline V gene data show CDR1 as SGHRS and CDR2 as YFSETQ. Deletions cut 4 bases from V and 1 base from J, with 11 bases between. CDR3 protein: CASSRGPNNYGYTF. CDR3 in DNA: TGCGCCAGCAGCAGAGGACCGAATAACTATGGCTACACCTTC. Supplemented by reference TRBV5-1 and TRBJ1-2, the full variable domain reads KAGVTQTPRYLIKTRGQQVTLSCSPISGHRSVSWYQQTPGQGLQFLFEYFSETQRNKGNFPGRFSGRQFSNSRSEMNVSTLELGDSALYLCASSRGPNNYGYTFGSGTRLTVV.